This T cell receptor beta chain was recovered during a study of spatial heterogeneity in lung cancer. This clonotype was observed a handful of times. Every TCR cDNA molecule bore a unique molecular identifier. TCRdb re-derived calls from the 5' RACE reads in MiXCR, one entry per CDR3 protein. This table holds 40,000 to 50,000 distinct CDR3 sequences, around 15% found once. The CDR3 spans 15 residues. V dropped 2 bases and J dropped 3 bases, with 14 bases sitting between them. CDR1 and CDR2 from the germline V gene are LNHNV and YYDKDF (reference sequence). The time point was: sample taken at primary tumor resection. Whole RNA was taken from tumor, nontumor lung or frozen PBMC; it was then sequenced unsorted.

This receptor was obtained from a male donor with early-stage non-small cell lung cancer. The chain employs TRBV15 and TRBJ2-7; the D gene is possibly TRBD1 (5 bases). The sequencing here drew on PBMCs, taken at surgery. The CDR3 nucleotides are TGTGCCACCAGCAGACCCCAAGGGGCACGCTACGAGCAGTACTTC. This sequence encodes CATSRPQGARYEQYF.